This T cell receptor (beta chain) stems from a study of shared clonotypes between healthy human individuals (TCRdb year 2020). Regarding the research as a whole: A couple of women and a few men aged 18 to 49 years were included in the cohort. Blood TCR repertoires of about 5 healthy adults were deeply sequenced to estimate repertoire size and the extent of clonotype sharing between individuals. Libraries were prepared and TCR repertoires were sequenced by different laboratories using diverse techniques, in order to increase sequencing depth and limit assay-specific biases. Leukapheresis yielded between about 0.94 and 8.9 billion PBMCs per donor. For each donor, CD4 naive and CD4 memory were each run on three plates, CD8 naive on two plates, and CD8 memory on one plate. The paper as a whole reports these results and caveats: Compared with non-shared clonotypes, the clonotypes found in all four sorted-subset donors had higher generation probabilities. Pairwise subsampling led to the expectation that sequencing depth would affect the degree of clonotype sharing among donors. Sampling was limited to blood, and TCR repertoires in tissue likely differ from TCR repertoires in blood. Even with the large sequencing depth, rarefaction of the sorted-subset datasets indicated that sequencing was incomplete. Estimated clonotype richness was generally larger for naive than for memory subsets. Sharing across several donors was observed for about 5% of naive CD4, 3.5% of naive CD8, 2.3% of memory CD4, and about 0.39% of memory CD8 clonotypes. The small number of donors limited the genetic and exposure-history diversity represented.

On this clone: Its antigen is unknown. Nothing much larger sits one base from this clone, and base qualities are not available.

Using the deep immunoSEQ assay, multiplex PCR amplified TCR CDR3 regions from genomic DNA. Extracted genomic DNA from each cell subset was distributed evenly across all wells of several immunoSEQ 96-well plates, and each plate was treated as a replicate. For sorted subsets, each replicate PCR was loaded with about 200 ng genomic DNA, equivalent to roughly 30,000 T cell genomes. The purified libraries were quantified using a Qubit 3.0 fluorometer, sized with a Bioanalyzer 2100, and then quantified again using the KAPA Library Quantification kit. Every immunoSEQ 96-well plate was sequenced on a separate single-read 150-cycle Illumina NextSeq 550 flow cell. Regarding the original processing steps: Because the immunoSEQ output included only junctional sequences and no quality scores, the filtering could not be the same as the filtering used for full-length reads. To assign V/J genes and CDR3, sequences were annotated against IMGT germline references using PyIR, a Python wrapper for IgBLAST v1.9. Reads with weak V/J assignments (E-value above 1e-6), missing CDR3, stop codons, out-of-frame junctions, or ambiguous translated residues were removed. V3J clonotypes were defined by identical inferred V gene, J gene, and CDR3 amino acid sequence. The percentage overlap between two repertoires was calculated by dividing the number of shared unique clonotypes by the size of the smaller repertoire. Richness of each repertoire was evaluated using RTK rarefaction, the Chao1 estimator, and Recon v2.1 estimates of unobserved clonotypes. Generation probabilities were computed with OLGA for all TCRbeta clonotypes obtained by the gDNA method from several donors. TCRdb stores this immuneACCESS table with in-frame sequences only. Part of the clones is absent; in the studies checked, under half of the shortfall reflects unresolved V genes, and no reason is known for the rest. That table furnishes V, J and clone size, whereas the DNA furnished D and trimming. Present in this sample are about 2 million clones, about 95% of which were seen just once. The ten largest make up about 1.1% of the sample.

The germline V gene (reference sequence) specifies SEHNR as CDR1 and FQNEAQ as CDR2. Inclusive of the bounding cysteine and phenylalanine, the CDR3 is 15 residues long. The retained sequence is limited to the CDR3, 45 bases, with the frame set at the first base. V gives up 3 bases and J gives up 3 bases, and the segment between their germline ends measures 14 bases. CD8 naive samples were obtained by positive selection for CCR7 among CD45RO-negative cells, yielding a CD45RA+CCR7+ population from which TemRA cells were excluded. The donors were healthy, HIV-negative adults with no recently reported acute infections or vaccinations. Every donor was a Caucasian adult residing in Nashville, Tennessee, USA. After blood collection by leukapheresis, PBMCs were isolated using Ficoll-Histopaque density gradient centrifugation and then cryopreserved in the vapor phase of liquid nitrogen. Analytical flow cytometry was used to check the purity and quantity of every magnetically sorted T cell population. From each sorted fraction, genomic DNA was isolated and quantified by UV absorbance on a Nanodrop 2000c.

The receptor was derived from a man between 18 and 29 years old in good health. Recombination linked TRBV7-9 to TRBJ1-1, with the D gene too uncertain to name. The source material was naive CD8+ T cells sorted from blood. The cell subset or site tag for this specimen amounts to: CD45RA+CCR7+. The DNA reads TGTGCCAGCAGCTTTGGGGAGGTAATGGACACTGAAGCTTTCTTT. Its protein reads: CASSFGEVMDTEAFF.